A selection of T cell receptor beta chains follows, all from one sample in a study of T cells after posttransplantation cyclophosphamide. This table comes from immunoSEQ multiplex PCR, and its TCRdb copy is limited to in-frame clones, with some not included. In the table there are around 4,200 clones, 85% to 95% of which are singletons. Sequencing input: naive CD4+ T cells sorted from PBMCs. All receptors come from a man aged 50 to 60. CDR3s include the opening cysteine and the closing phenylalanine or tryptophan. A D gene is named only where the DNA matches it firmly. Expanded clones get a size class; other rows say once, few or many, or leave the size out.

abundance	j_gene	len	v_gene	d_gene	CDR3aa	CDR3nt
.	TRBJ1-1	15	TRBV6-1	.	CASSTDPSTNTEAFF	TGTGCCAGCAGCACAGACCCGTCCACGAACACTGAAGCTTTCTTT
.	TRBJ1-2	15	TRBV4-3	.	CASSLKTGFNYGYTF	TGCGCCAGCAGCCTTAAAACAGGGTTTAACTATGGCTACACCTTC
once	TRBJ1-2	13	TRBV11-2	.	CASSLLGRNGYTF	TGTGCCAGCAGCTTATTGGGGCGTAATGGCTACACCTTC
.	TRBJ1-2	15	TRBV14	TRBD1	CASSHRDRPNYGYTF	TGTGCCAGCAGCCACCGGGACAGGCCTAACTATGGCTACACCTTC
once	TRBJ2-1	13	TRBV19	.	CASSIDPLAPMIF	TGTGCCAGTAGTATAGATCCCCTAGCCCCAATGATCTTC
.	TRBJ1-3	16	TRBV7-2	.	CASRPPGIYSGNTIYF	TGTGCCAGCAGGCCTCCCGGGATTTACTCTGGAAACACCATATATTTT
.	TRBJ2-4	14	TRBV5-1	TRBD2	CASSLAGRGSDPDF	TGCGCCAGCAGCTTGGCCGGACGCGGGAGTGATCCCGACTTC
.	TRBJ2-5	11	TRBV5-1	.	CASASGETQYF	TGCGCCAGCGCCAGCGGAGAGACCCAGTACTTC
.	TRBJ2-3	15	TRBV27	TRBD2	CASRWSGGKADTQYF	TGTGCCAGCCGGTGGAGCGGGGGGAAGGCAGATACGCAGTATTTT
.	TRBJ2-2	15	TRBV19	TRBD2	CASSILAGSTGELFF	TGTGCCAGTAGTATCCTAGCGGGGTCCACCGGGGAGCTGTTTTTT
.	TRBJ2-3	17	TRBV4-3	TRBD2	CASSPGLAGGSADTQYF	TGCGCCAGCAGCCCAGGACTAGCGGGGGGTTCGGCAGATACGCAGTATTTT
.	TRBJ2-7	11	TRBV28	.	CASSLLAEQYF	TGTGCCAGCAGTTTATTGGCCGAGCAGTACTTC
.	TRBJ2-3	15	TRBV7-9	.	CASSLQYMSTDTQYF	TGTGCCAGCAGCTTACAATACATGAGCACAGATACGCAGTATTTT
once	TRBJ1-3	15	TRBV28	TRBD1	CASSPLWDRGNTIYF	TGTGCCAGCAGTCCCCTATGGGACAGAGGAAACACCATATATTTT
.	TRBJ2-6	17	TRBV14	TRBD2	CASSQELAGTGANVLTF	TGTGCCAGCAGCCAGGAGCTAGCGGGGACTGGGGCCAACGTCCTGACTTTC
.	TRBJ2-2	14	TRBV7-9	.	CASSRDGGRGELFF	TGTGCCAGCAGCCGAGACGGGGGTAGGGGGGAGCTGTTTTTT
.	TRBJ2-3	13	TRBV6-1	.	CASREGLRDTQYF	TGTGCCAGCAGAGAGGGTTTGAGAGATACGCAGTATTTT
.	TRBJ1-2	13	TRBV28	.	CASSLRQPYGYTF	TGTGCCAGCAGTTTACGACAGCCCTATGGCTACACCTTC
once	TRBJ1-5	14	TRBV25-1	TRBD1	CASSNDRADQPQHF	TGTGCCAGCAGTAACGACAGGGCAGACCAGCCCCAGCATTTT
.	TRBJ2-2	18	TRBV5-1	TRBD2	CASSSQIHSGTKSGELFF	TGCGCCAGCAGCTCCCAAATACATAGCGGGACAAAGTCCGGGGAGCTGTTTTTT
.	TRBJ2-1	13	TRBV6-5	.	CASSYTHQDEQFF	TGTGCCAGCAGTTATACCCACCAGGATGAGCAGTTCTTC
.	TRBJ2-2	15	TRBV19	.	CASSLILPGVRELFF	TGTGCCAGTAGTCTAATACTTCCGGGAGTCCGGGAGCTGTTTTTT
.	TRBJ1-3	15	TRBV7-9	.	CASSFDGFSGNTIYF	TGTGCCAGCAGCTTTGACGGGTTCTCTGGAAACACCATATATTTT
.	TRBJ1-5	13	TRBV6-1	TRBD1	CASNHRGNQPQHF	TGTGCCAGCAACCACAGGGGTAATCAGCCCCAGCATTTT
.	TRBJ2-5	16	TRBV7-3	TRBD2	CASSLGAGGRGETQYF	TGTGCCAGCAGCTTGGGAGCGGGGGGGCGTGGAGAGACCCAGTACTTC
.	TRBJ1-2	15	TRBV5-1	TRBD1	CASGNTGGANYGYTF	TGCGCCAGCGGAAACACAGGGGGCGCGAACTATGGCTACACCTTC
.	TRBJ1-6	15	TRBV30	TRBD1	CAWSRDRGHNSPLHF	TGTGCCTGGAGTCGGGACAGGGGGCATAATTCACCCCTCCACTTT
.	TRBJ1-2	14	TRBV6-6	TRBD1	CATRQGRLNFGYTF	TGTGCCACCAGACAGGGTCGTCTTAATTTTGGCTACACCTTC
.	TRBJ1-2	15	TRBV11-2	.	CASSHFTGRIYGYTF	TGTGCCAGCAGCCACTTCACAGGCCGGATTTATGGCTACACCTTC
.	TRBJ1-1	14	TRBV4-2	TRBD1	CASRLTGGRTEAFF	TGTGCCAGCAGACTCACAGGGGGAAGAACTGAAGCTTTCTTT
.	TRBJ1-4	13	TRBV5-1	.	CASSLNEGEKLFF	TGCGCCAGCAGCTTGAATGAGGGTGAAAAACTGTTTTTT
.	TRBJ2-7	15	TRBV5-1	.	CASSLEARGFDEQYF	TGCGCCAGCAGCTTGGAGGCCAGGGGTTTCGACGAGCAGTACTTC
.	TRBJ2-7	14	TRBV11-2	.	CASSLESQGGEQYF	TGTGCCAGCAGCTTAGAGTCACAGGGTGGCGAGCAGTACTTC
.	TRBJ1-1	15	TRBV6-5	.	CASPRRGKGVTEAFF	TGTGCCAGCCCCCGCCGAGGTAAGGGGGTCACTGAAGCTTTCTTT
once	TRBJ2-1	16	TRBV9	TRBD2	CASSVGVAGVLREQFF	TGTGCCAGCAGCGTAGGCGTAGCGGGGGTCCTCAGAGAGCAGTTCTTC
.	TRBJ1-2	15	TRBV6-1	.	CASRNSGEFIALYTF	TGTGCCAGCCGAAACTCAGGGGAGTTCATTGCCCTCTACACCTTC
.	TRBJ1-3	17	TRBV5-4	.	CASSLAGGTNSGNTIYF	TGTGCCAGCAGCTTGGCGGGAGGAACCAACTCTGGAAACACCATATATTTT
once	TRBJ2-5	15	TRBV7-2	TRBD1	CASRIQGGTQETQYF	TGTGCCAGCAGGATACAGGGGGGTACCCAAGAGACCCAGTACTTC
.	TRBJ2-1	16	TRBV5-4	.	CASSLASGTGYNEQFF	TGTGCCAGCAGCTTGGCTAGCGGGACAGGATACAATGAGCAGTTCTTC
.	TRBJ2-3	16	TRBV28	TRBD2	CASSLYGGESTDTQYF	TGTGCCAGCAGTTTATACGGGGGGGAAAGCACAGATACGCAGTATTTT
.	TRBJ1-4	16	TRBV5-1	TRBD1	CASSMGQGVTNEKLFF	TGCGCCAGCAGCATGGGACAGGGAGTCACTAATGAAAAACTGTTTTTT
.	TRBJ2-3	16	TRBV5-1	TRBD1	CASSPVGGQGSGTQYF	TGCGCCAGCAGCCCGGTGGGGGGACAGGGAAGTGGTACGCAGTATTTT
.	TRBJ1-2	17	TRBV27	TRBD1	CASSLSRQGPGGYGYTF	TGTGCCAGCAGTTTATCGAGACAGGGACCAGGGGGCTATGGCTACACCTTC
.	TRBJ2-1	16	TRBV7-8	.	CASSLGITGYPDEQFF	TGTGCCAGCAGCTTAGGTATAACAGGGTATCCGGATGAGCAGTTCTTC
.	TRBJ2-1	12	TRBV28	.	CASSRRYNEQFF	TGTGCCAGCAGTAGGCGGTACAATGAGCAGTTCTTC
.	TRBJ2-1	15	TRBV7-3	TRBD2	CASSSTSGYYNEQFF	TGTGCCAGCAGCTCGACTAGCGGTTACTACAATGAGCAGTTCTTC
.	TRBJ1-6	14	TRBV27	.	CASSFYRVISPLHF	TGTGCCAGCAGTTTCTACAGGGTTATTTCACCCCTCCACTTT